This T cell receptor beta chain derives from a study of T cells in Graves' hyperthyroidism and ophthalmopathy. The junction had 5 bases not matched to a gene; V was cut back by 4 bases and J by 3 bases. This CDR3 region has 14 residues. The V gene's germline CDR1 is SGDLS and CDR2 YYNGEE. This sample holds PBMCs from roughly 10 ml fresh peripheral blood. This clonotype was observed a handful of times. Amplified TCR beta CDR3 regions came from RNA transcripts. The study used the HTBI primer set for a first-round RT-PCR of the TCR CDR3. MiXCR was run by TCRdb on the multiplex PCR reads, yielding one entry per CDR3 protein. In the table there are some 530,000 distinct CDR3 sequences, about 20% of which are singletons.

This receptor was obtained from a woman aged 70-85 years with Graves' ophthalmopathy. The chain has TRBV9 and TRBJ2-3; 7 bases are shared with TRBD2. Sequencing used blood. CDR3 bases: TGTGCCAGCAGCAAGGCGGGAGTTACAGATACGCAGTATTTT. Amino acids: CASSKAGVTDTQYF.